The text below deals with one T cell receptor (beta chain). Its antigen is unidentified. Regarding the study as a whole: Tumor memory CD4+ T cell TCR gene usage clustered with blood and lymph node memory CD4+ cells and lymph node naive CD4+ cells.

Constant-region reverse primers amplified full-length variable regions, followed by semi-nested Nested Universal Primer A PCR. TCRdb recomputed calls from the 5' RACE reads with MiXCR, one row per CDR3 protein. Altogether fewer than 75,000 distinct CDR3 sequences are present, 26% being singletons, with the ten largest covering roughly 2.1%. Treg sorting used a CD4+CD25+CD127-/low gate. V lost 0 bases to trimming and J lost 4 bases, with 13 bases between them. This CDR3 is 15 amino acids long. Germline V gene lookup returns CDR1 SGHRS and CDR2 YFSETQ. This TCR came from a female donor with breast cancer. The J gene is TRBJ2-5, the V gene TRBV5-1; D may correspond to TRBD1 or TRBD2 (5 bases each). What was sequenced was tumor-infiltrating Tregs sorted from the breast tumor. Here the CDR3 DNA reads TGCGCCAGCAGCTTGGCCGGACGGGACGGAGAGACCCAGTACTTC. It encodes CASSLAGRDGETQYF. Full variable domain (missing parts from reference TRBV5-1 and TRBJ2-5): KAGVTQTPRYLIKTRGQQVTLSCSPISGHRSVSWYQQTPGQGLQFLFEYFSETQRNKGNFPGRFSGRQFSNSRSEMNVSTLELGDSALYLCASSLAGRDGETQYFGPGTRLLVL.